Below are 3 T cell receptor beta chains sequenced from a single sample in a study. One entry per CDR3 protein, called by TCRdb with MiXCR from the RT-PCR reads. The sample carries fewer than 800,000 distinct CDR3 sequences, approximately 14% recorded once. The sequenced sample consisted of memory CD4+ T cells from blood. These receptors were obtained from a female donor in good health, serving as a healthy control.

This CDR3 reads CASSSEGLETQYF. CDR3 DNA: TGTGCCAGCAGTTCAGAGGGGCTAGAGACCCAGTACTTC. V gene TRBV7-2 combines with J gene TRBJ2-5; either TRBD1 or TRBD2 may supply D (5 bases each). CDR3 length equals 13 residues. V was pared by 6 bases and J by 4 bases, with 12 bases between. Germline V gene data show CDR1 as SGHTA and CDR2 as FQGNSA.

The chain uses TRBV20-1 and TRBJ2-1, with unresolved D. V was clipped by 5 bases and J by 0 bases, with 8 bases between them. The CDR3 totals 13 residues. Germline V gene data show CDR1 as DFQATT and CDR2 as SNEGSKA (reference sequence). CDR3 residues: CSAGIGSYNEQFF. The DNA of the CDR3 is TGCAGTGCTGGTATAGGCTCCTACAATGAGCAGTTCTTC.

V and J are TRBV7-2 and TRBJ2-7, with 9 bases identical to TRBD1. V trimming: 5 bases; J trimming: 2 bases; junction bases outside the gene matches: 10. The CDR3 is 16 residues long. Per germline, CDR1 SGHTA and CDR2 FQGNSA. CDR3 region: CASSPGGGQGTYEQYF. As DNA, the CDR3 is TGTGCCAGCAGCCCCGGGGGTGGACAGGGGACCTACGAGCAGTACTTC.